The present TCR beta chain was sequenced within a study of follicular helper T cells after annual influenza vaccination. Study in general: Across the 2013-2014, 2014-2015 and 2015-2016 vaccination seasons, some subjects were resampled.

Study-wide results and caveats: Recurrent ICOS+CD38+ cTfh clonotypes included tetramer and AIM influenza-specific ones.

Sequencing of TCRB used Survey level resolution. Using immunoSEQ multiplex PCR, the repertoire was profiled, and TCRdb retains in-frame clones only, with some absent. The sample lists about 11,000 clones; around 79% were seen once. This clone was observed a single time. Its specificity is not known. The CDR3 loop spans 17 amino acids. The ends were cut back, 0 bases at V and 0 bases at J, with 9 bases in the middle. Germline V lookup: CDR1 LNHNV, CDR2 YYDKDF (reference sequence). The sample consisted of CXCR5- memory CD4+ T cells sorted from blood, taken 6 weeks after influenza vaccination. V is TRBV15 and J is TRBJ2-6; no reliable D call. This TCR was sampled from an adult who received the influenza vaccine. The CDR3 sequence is CATSRDLRPSGANVLTF. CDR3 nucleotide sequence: TGTGCCACCAGCAGAGATCTGCGGCCCTCTGGGGCCAACGTCCTGACTTTC.